This record concerns one T cell receptor (beta chain) sequence. The data were taken from a study of blood T cell repertoires in COVID-19. Background on the study: Spain, Italy and the United States supplied samples that represented acute and convalescent COVID-19. PBMCs, B-cell-depleted T cells, or T cells provided the cDNA or gDNA that made up the material.

Per the authors' pipeline: From reference gene primer amplification, estimates of nucleated cell counts were derived. TCRdb's table, derived via immunoSEQ multiplex PCR, lists solely in-frame clones and lacks some. The D gene and trimming were derived from the DNA, and the V and J assignments and clone size from that table. The sample consists of 250,000 to 300,000 clones, 75% to 90% of them appearing once. This CDR3 region has 13 residues. V lost 4 bases and J lost 10; bases outside the gene matches: 6. Germline loops: CDR1 MNHEY, CDR2 SMNVEV (reference sequence). The rearrangement joins TRBV27 to TRBJ2-3, with TRBD2 identical over 9 bases. The clonotype originates from a woman aged 45-59 years who had recovered from COVID-19. The sample comprised peripheral blood. The CDR3 DNA reads as TGTGCCAGCAGTTCACCGGGACTAGCACCGCAGTATTTT. Amino acid sequence: CASSSPGLAPQYF.